A single sample gave rise to the 19 T cell receptor beta chains below, sequenced in a study of shared clonotypes between healthy human individuals. Assay used: immunoSEQ multiplex PCR; TCRdb lists only in-frame clones, some missing. Here the sample spans approximately 2,300,000 clones, approximately 90% being singletons. Sample: naive CD4+ T cells from PBMCs. Described subset: CD45RA+ positively selected. These receptors were collected from a man younger than 35 in good health. Some clones in this sample may be carry-over from other donors' samples.

The rearrangement links TRBV4-1 to TRBJ2-7; 10 bases are a match to TRBD1. With 2 bases clipped from V and 5 bases from J, the junction kept 6 bases outside the gene matches. The CDR3 extends over 15 amino acids. Germline V lookup: CDR1 MGHRA, CDR2 YSYEKL. The CDR3 DNA follows: TGCGCCAGCAGCCAATTCCCCGGGACAGGGGACGAGCAGTACTTC. Translation gives CASSQFPGTGDEQYF.

The J gene is TRBJ1-1, the V gene TRBV5-1; D not certain. The CDR3 spans 13 residues. CDR1 is SGHRS, CDR2 YFSETQ, per germline. Trimming took 4 bases from V and 9 from J, leaving 16 bases between them. The CDR3 protein is CASSTRPRWQAFF. CDR3 DNA: TGCGCCAGCAGCACCCGACCCCGTTGGCAAGCTTTCTTT.

The chain couples TRBV7-9 to TRBJ2-7; TRBD1 aligns across 7 bases. The V gene end was trimmed by 7 bases and the J gene end by 1 base; junction bases not matched to a gene: 7. The CDR3 length is 14 residues. The germline V gene has CDR1 SEHNR and CDR2 FQNEAQ (reference sequence). CDR3: CASTPDRTSYEQYF. CDR3 DNA sequence: TGTGCCAGCACTCCGGACAGGACATCCTACGAGCAGTACTTC.

The chain combines TRBV6-5 with TRBJ1-1; D unclear. Trimming left V 6 bases short and J 0 bases short, with 8 bases between. From germline, CDR1 is MNHEY and CDR2 SVGAGI. This CDR3 spans 13 amino acids. Here the CDR3 DNA reads TGTGCCAGCAGACCGGGGTTGAACACTGAAGCTTTCTTT. Translation gives CASRPGLNTEAFF.

V and J are TRBV7-9 and TRBJ2-7, with D perhaps being TRBD1 or TRBD2 (6 bases each). The CDR3 totals 15 residues. Per the germline V gene, CDR1 is SEHNR and CDR2 is FQNEAQ (reference sequence). Trimming stripped 2 bases from V and 2 bases from J, with 13 bases between. The CDR3 nucleotides are TGTGCCAGCAGCTTATCCGGGGGCAGTACCTACGAGCAGTACTTC. Translating gives CASSLSGGSTYEQYF.

The chain employs TRBV7-2 and TRBJ2-7; 8 positions agree with TRBD2. This CDR3 is built from 17 residues. With V trimmed by 1 base and J by 0 bases, 8 bases remained unmatched. Germline lookup yields CDR1 SGHTA and CDR2 FQGNSA. The CDR3 DNA sequence: TGTGCCAGCAGCTTAGTAGGAGGCGGGAGGAGCTCCTACGAGCAGTACTTC. This encodes CASSLVGGGRSSYEQYF.

The V call is TRBV7-6, the J call TRBJ1-3, with D unresolved. Germline CDR1 is SGHVS and CDR2 is FNYEAQ. The CDR3 has 15 residues. V dropped 5 bases and J dropped 2 bases, with 13 bases sitting between them. CDR3 loop: CASSLGGITGNTIYF. The CDR3 region has the DNA TGTGCCAGCAGCCTCGGCGGGATAACTGGAAACACCATATATTTT.

This chain uses TRBV6-5 with TRBJ2-7; 8 nucleotides agree with TRBD1. CDR1 MNHEY and CDR2 SVGAGI come from the germline V gene. This CDR3 contains 15 residues. Trimming removed 7 bases from V and 2 bases from J; junction bases left unmatched: 10. CDR3 sequence: CASTNRGQGPYEQYF. CDR3 DNA: TGTGCCAGCACGAATCGAGGACAGGGTCCCTACGAGCAGTACTTC.

The chain is built from TRBV27 and TRBJ2-1; 8 nucleotides agree with TRBD2. V dropped 2 bases and J dropped 0; count of bases not matched to a gene: 9. Germline V gives CDR1 MNHEY, CDR2 SMNVEV (reference sequence). CDR3 length: 18 residues. The DNA of the CDR3 is TGTGCCAGCAGTTTAGTCGCCGGGAGGGAAATCTCCTACAATGAGCAGTTCTTC. Its translation: CASSLVAGREISYNEQFF.

The chain combines TRBV30 with TRBJ1-6, with 9 bases lining up with TRBD1. This CDR3 has 14 amino acids. Trimming at V came to 4 bases and at J to 14 bases, leaving 12 bases not matched to a gene. Germline CDR1 reads GTSNPN; CDR2 reads SVGIG (reference sequence). CDR3 in amino acids: CAWTTGTGLVALHF. The CDR3 nucleotides read TGTGCCTGGACCACCGGGACAGGGTTAGTGGCCCTCCACTTT.

The CDR3 sequence: CASRPRTGGFGEQYF. CDR3 nucleotides: TGTGCCAGCAGACCCCGGACAGGAGGTTTCGGCGAGCAGTACTTC. The chain joins TRBV28 to TRBJ2-7; 7 bases fit TRBD1. Germline CDR1 is MDHEN and CDR2 is SYDVKM. CDR3 length equals 15 residues. With 6 bases clipped from V and 6 bases from J, the junction kept 14 bases outside the gene matches. Variable domain in full (rest from reference TRBV28 and TRBJ2-7): DVKVTQSSRYLVKRTGEKVFLECVQDMDHENMFWYRQDPGLGLRLIYFSYDVKMKEKGDIPEGYSVSREKKERFSLILESASTNQTSMYLCASRPRTGGFGEQYFGPGTRLTVT.

In regard to this clone: Other DNA sequences in the same sample also yield this CDR3. The gene calls are TRBV25-1 and TRBJ1-1; D may be TRBD1 (5 bases). Germline CDR1 MGHDK, CDR2 SYGVNS. V was trimmed by 3 bases and J by 1 base, leaving 12 bases between them. The CDR3 extends over 15 amino acids. The CDR3: CASSDSGTGNTEAFF. CDR3 DNA: TGTGCCAGCAGTGATTCTGGGACCGGGAACACTGAAGCTTTCTTT.

The chain is built from TRBV27 and TRBJ1-2, with D hard to call. Trimming left V 4 bases short and J 1 base short, with 7 bases between. Germline V gene lookup returns CDR1 MNHEY and CDR2 SMNVEV (reference sequence). The CDR3 runs to 13 residues. The DNA for the CDR3 is TGTGCCAGCAGTTCACAGATTAACTATGGCTACACCTTC. Amino acids: CASSSQINYGYTF.

The chain carries TRBV18 and TRBJ2-7; a weak D match, TRBD1 (5 bases). Trimming left V 2 bases short and J 3 bases short, with 11 bases between. The germline V gene encodes CDR1 KGHSH and CDR2 LQKENI. The CDR3 has 14 amino acids. The CDR3 DNA is TGTGCCAGCTCACCAGGGGCGGTGAACTACGAGCAGTACTTC. Protein sequence: CASSPGAVNYEQYF.

The V and J genes are TRBV5-4 and TRBJ2-7, with 7 positions matching TRBD1. This CDR3 is 15 amino acids long. J was trimmed by 0 bases and V by 4 bases; bases with no gene match: 7. Germline CDR1 reads SGHNT; CDR2 reads YYREEE (reference sequence). The CDR3 sequence: CASSTRDRSSYEQYF. The DNA of the CDR3 is TGTGCCAGCAGCACGAGGGACAGAAGCTCCTACGAGCAGTACTTC. The full variable domain, its missing parts supplied by reference TRBV5-4 and TRBJ2-7, is ETGVTQSPTHLIKTRGQQVTLRCSSQSGHNTVSWYQQALGQGPQFIFQYYREEENGRGNFPPRFSGLQFPNYSSELNVNALELDDSALYLCASSTRDRSSYEQYFGPGTRLTVT.

The chain recombines TRBV10-2 with TRBJ1-1, with D unresolved. The CDR3 totals 12 residues. Trimming cost V 8 bases and J 1 base, with 8 bases left between them. Germline lookup yields CDR1 WSHSY and CDR2 SAAADI. CDR3 DNA: TGCGCCAGCGGGTGGCGGAACACTGAAGCTTTCTTT. Translation: CASGWRNTEAFF.

The rearrangement joins TRBV10-3 to TRBJ2-3, with D perhaps assigned TRBD1 or TRBD2 (6 bases each). Germline V lookup: CDR1 ENHRY, CDR2 SYGVKD. There are 16 residues in the CDR3. Deletions cut 1 base from V and 1 base from J, with 12 bases between. The CDR3 loop is CAISELGGQGTDTQYF. The DNA of the CDR3 is TGTGCCATCAGTGAGTTGGGGGGCCAGGGCACAGATACGCAGTATTTT.

The J gene is TRBJ2-3, the V gene TRBV5-1; TRBD1 matches 7 bases. CDR1 and CDR2 from the germline V gene are SGHRS and YFSETQ. J was trimmed by 2 bases and V by 4 bases; bases with no gene match: 4. The CDR3 is 14 amino acids. The chain's CDR3 is CASSTGQATDTQYF. CDR3 nucleotide sequence: TGCGCCAGCAGCACTGGACAGGCCACAGATACGCAGTATTTT. Together with reference TRBV5-1 and TRBJ2-3, the CDR3 gives the full variable domain: KAGVTQTPRYLIKTRGQQVTLSCSPISGHRSVSWYQQTPGQGLQFLFEYFSETQRNKGNFPGRFSGRQFSNSRSEMNVSTLELGDSALYLCASSTGQATDTQYFGPGTRLTVL.

The chain carries TRBV7-2 and TRBJ2-1, with 10 bases aligning to TRBD2. J was trimmed by 7 bases and V by 1 base; bases with no gene match: 7. Germline values: CDR1 SGHTA, CDR2 FQGNSA. The CDR3 has 16 amino acids. The CDR3 region is CASSLGGLAGENEQFF. CDR3 coding DNA: TGTGCCAGCAGCTTAGGAGGGCTAGCGGGAGAAAATGAGCAGTTCTTC.